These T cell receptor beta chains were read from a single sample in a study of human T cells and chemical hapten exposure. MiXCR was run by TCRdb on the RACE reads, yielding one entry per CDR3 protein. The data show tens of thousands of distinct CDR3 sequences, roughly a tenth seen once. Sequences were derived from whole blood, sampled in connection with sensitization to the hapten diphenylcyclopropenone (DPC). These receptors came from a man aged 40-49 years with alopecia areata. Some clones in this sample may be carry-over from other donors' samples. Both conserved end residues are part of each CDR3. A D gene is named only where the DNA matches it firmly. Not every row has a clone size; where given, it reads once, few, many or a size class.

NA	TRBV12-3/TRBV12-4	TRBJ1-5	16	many	CASSLSGGASNQPQHF	TGTGCCAGCAGTTTGAGTGGAGGCGCCAGCAATCAGCCCCAGCATTTT
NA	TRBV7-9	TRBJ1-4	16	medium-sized	CASSLVSGTTNEKLFF	TGTGCCAGCAGCTTAGTCTCAGGGACAACTAATGAAAAACTGTTTTTT
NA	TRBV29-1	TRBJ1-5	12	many	CSVVVSNQPQHF	TGCAGCGTTGTTGTCAGCAATCAGCCCCAGCATTTT
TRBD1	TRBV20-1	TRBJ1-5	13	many	CSAPGQGRQPQHF	TGCAGTGCCCCGGGACAGGGACGGCAGCCCCAGCATTTT
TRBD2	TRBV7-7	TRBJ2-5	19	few	CASSPLHTSGYLAKETQYF	TGTGCTAGCAGCCCCCTGCACACTAGCGGGTATCTGGCAAAGGAGACCCAGTACTTC
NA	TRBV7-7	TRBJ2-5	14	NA	CASSPDRGKETQYF	TGTGCTAGCAGCCCTGATAGGGGGAAAGAGACCCAGTACTTC
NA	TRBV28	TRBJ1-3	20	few	CASIDGDSPDLPGSGNTIYF	TGTGCCAGCATCGATGGTGACAGTCCCGACCTTCCAGGCTCTGGAAACACCATATATTTT
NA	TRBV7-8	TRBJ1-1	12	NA	CASSLGNPEAFF	TGTGCCAGCAGCTTAGGGAACCCTGAAGCTTTCTTT
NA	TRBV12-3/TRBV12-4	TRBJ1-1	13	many	CASRLGAGTEAFF	TGTGCCAGCAGGCTGGGGGCTGGCACTGAAGCTTTCTTT
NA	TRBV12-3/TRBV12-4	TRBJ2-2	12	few	CASSLVRGELFF	TGTGCCAGCAGTTTAGTACGCGGGGAGCTGTTTTTT
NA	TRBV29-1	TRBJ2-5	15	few	CSGVYGGGIGETQYF	TGCAGCGGGGTTTATGGGGGAGGCATTGGAGAGACCCAGTACTTC
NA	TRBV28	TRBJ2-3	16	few	CASSRRGALSTDTQYF	TGTGCCAGCAGCCGAAGGGGGGCTCTTAGCACAGATACGCAGTATTTT
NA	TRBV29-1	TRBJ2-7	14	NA	CSVASWTYAKEQYF	TGCAGCGTTGCAAGTTGGACGTACGCGAAGGAGCAGTACTTC
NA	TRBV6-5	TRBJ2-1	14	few	CASSYHPRQNEQFF	TGTGCCAGCAGTTACCACCCAAGACAAAATGAGCAGTTCTTC
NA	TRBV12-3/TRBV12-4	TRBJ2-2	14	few	CASSLIGPPGELFF	TGTGCCAGCAGTTTAATCGGTCCCCCCGGGGAGCTGTTTTTT
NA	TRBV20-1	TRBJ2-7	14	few	CSARDPRHHYEQYF	TGCAGTGCTAGAGATCCCAGACATCACTACGAGCAGTACTTC
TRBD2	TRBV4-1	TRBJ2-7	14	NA	CASRMTSGRYEQYF	TGCGCCAGCAGGATGACTAGCGGGAGGTACGAGCAGTACTTC
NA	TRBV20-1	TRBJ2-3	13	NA	CSAAGGSTDTQYF	TGCAGTGCGGCCGGGGGTAGCACAGATACGCAGTATTTT
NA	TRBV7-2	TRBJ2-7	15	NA	CASSLQGTSSYEQYF	TGTGCCAGCAGCTTACAGGGGACCAGCTCCTACGAGCAGTACTTC
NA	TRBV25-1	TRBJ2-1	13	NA	CASSEAGVNEQFF	TGTGCCAGCAGTGAGGCAGGGGTCAATGAGCAGTTCTTC
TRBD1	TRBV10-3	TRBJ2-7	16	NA	CAISPARGLSSYEQYF	TGTGCCATCAGCCCTGCCAGGGGGCTTAGCTCCTACGAGCAGTACTTC
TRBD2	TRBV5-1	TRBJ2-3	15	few	CASSLDSGTADTQYF	TGCGCCAGCAGCTTGGACAGCGGGACCGCAGATACGCAGTATTTT
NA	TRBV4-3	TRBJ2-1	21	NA	CASSQDLYLGLGGPSSNEQFF	TGCGCCAGCAGCCAAGATTTATACCTCGGGCTCGGGGGACCCTCAAGCAATGAGCAGTTCTTC
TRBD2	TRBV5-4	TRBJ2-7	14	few	CASKRETEAYEQYF	TGTGCCAGCAAGCGGGAGACGGAAGCCTACGAGCAGTACTTC
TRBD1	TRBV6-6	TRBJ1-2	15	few	CASSSMDRGHYGYTF	TGTGCCAGCAGTTCGATGGACAGGGGGCACTATGGCTACACCTTC
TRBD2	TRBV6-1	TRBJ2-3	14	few	CASSVGAGGDTQYF	TGTGCCAGCAGTGTAGGAGCGGGAGGTGATACGCAGTATTTT
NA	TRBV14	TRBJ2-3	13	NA	CASSPLSGDTQYF	TGTGCCAGCAGCCCACTTTCCGGAGATACGCAGTATTTT
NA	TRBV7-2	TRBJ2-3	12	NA	CASRKMIDTQYF	TGTGCCAGCAGGAAGATGATAGATACGCAGTATTTT
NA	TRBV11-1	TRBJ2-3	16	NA	CASSPPSGTLQRAQYF	TGTGCCAGCAGCCCTCCCTCCGGGACTCTCCAAAGGGCGCAGTATTTT
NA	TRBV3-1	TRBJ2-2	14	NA	CASSQAFNTGELFF	TGTGCCAGCAGCCAAGCTTTCAACACCGGGGAGCTGTTTTTT
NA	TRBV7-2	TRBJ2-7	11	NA	CASSPAYEQYF	TGTGCCAGCAGCCCAGCCTACGAGCAGTACTTC
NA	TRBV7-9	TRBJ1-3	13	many	CASSLETGNTIYF	TGTGCCAGCAGCTTAGAAACCGGAAACACCATATATTTT
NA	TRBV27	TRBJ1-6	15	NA	CASTPGAAYNSPLNF	TGTGCCAGCACTCCCGGGGCGGCTTATAATTCACCCCTCAACTTT
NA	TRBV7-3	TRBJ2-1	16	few	CASSSGSGSSYNEQFF	TGTGCCAGCAGCTCAGGTAGCGGCAGCTCCTACAATGAGCAGTTCTTC
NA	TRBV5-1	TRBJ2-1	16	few	CASSLGWAAAGDEQFF	TGCGCCAGCAGCTTGGGCTGGGCCGCCGCCGGAGATGAGCAGTTCTTC
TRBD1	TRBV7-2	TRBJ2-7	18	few	CASSLRPGTGATRSEQYF	TGTGCCAGCAGCCTACGCCCCGGGACAGGGGCCACCCGCTCCGAGCAGTACTTC
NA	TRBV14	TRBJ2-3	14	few	CASSQVGSPNTQYF	TGTGCCAGCAGCCAAGTCGGGAGTCCAAATACGCAGTATTTT
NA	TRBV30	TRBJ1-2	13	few	CAWSVSAGTGYTF	TGTGCCTGGAGTGTATCGGCGGGGACTGGCTACACCTTC
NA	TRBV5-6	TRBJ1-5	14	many	CASSLGTADQPQHF	TGTGCCAGCAGCTTGGGTACAGCCGATCAGCCCCAGCATTTT
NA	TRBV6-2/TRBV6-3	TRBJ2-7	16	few	CASTGQRQGISYEQYF	TGTGCCAGCACAGGTCAACGTCAGGGGATCTCCTACGAGCAGTACTTC
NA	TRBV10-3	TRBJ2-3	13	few	CAISAQGTDTQYF	TGTGCCATCAGTGCCCAGGGCACAGATACGCAGTATTTT
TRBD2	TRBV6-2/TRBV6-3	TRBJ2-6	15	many	CASSYAGAGANVLTF	TGTGCCAGCAGTTACGCGGGAGCAGGGGCCAACGTCCTGACTTTC
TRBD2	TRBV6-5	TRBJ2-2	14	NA	CAAGLAGDAGELFF	TGTGCCGCGGGACTAGCGGGAGATGCCGGGGAGCTGTTTTTT
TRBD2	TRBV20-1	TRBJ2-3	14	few	CSARLAGATDTQYF	TGCAGTGCTAGACTAGCGGGGGCTACAGATACGCAGTATTTT
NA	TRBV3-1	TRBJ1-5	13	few	CASSQDRGLPQHF	TGTGCCAGCAGCCAAGATCGAGGCCTGCCCCAGCATTTT
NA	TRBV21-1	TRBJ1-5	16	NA	CASSKEEGMFNQPQHF	TGTGCCAGCAGCAAAGAAGAAGGGATGTTTAATCAGCCCCAGCATTTT
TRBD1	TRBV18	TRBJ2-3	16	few	CASSPYGTAAKDTQYF	TGTGCCAGCTCACCATACGGGACAGCCGCCAAAGATACGCAGTATTTT
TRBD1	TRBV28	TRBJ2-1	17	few	CASSLWVTGQGSDEQFF	TGTGCCAGCAGTTTATGGGTAACGGGACAGGGGAGCGATGAGCAGTTCTTC
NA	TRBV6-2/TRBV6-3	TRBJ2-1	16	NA	CASSYSPERLYNEQFF	TGTGCCAGCAGTTATTCCCCCGAAAGGCTCTACAATGAGCAGTTCTTC
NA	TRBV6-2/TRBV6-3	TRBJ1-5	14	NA	CASSNQGDGQPQHF	TGTGCCAGCAGTAACCAGGGAGATGGACAGCCCCAGCATTTT
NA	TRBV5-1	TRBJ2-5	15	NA	CASTSTTGTQETQYF	TGCGCCAGCACCTCCACGACAGGGACTCAAGAGACCCAGTACTTC
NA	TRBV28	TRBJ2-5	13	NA	CASSFLQTETQYF	TGTGCCAGCAGTTTTCTTCAGACAGAGACCCAGTACTTC
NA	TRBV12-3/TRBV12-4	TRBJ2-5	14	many	CASRGGMFQETQYF	TGTGCCAGCAGAGGAGGGATGTTCCAAGAGACCCAGTACTTC
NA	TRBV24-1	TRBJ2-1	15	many	CATSDLGSSYNEQFF	TGTGCCACCAGTGATTTGGGGAGCTCCTACAATGAGCAGTTCTTC
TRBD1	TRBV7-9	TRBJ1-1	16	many	CASSPLAGQGIAEAFF	TGTGCCAGCAGTCCATTGGCGGGACAGGGGATAGCTGAAGCTTTCTTT
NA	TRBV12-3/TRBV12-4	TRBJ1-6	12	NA	CASSLRDSPLHF	TGTGCCAGCAGTCTCAGGGATTCACCCCTCCACTTT
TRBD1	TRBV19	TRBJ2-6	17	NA	CASSEDRGASGANVLTF	TGTGCCAGTAGTGAAGACAGGGGCGCCTCTGGGGCCAACGTCCTGACTTTC
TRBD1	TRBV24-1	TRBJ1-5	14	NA	CATSDKQGYQPQHF	TGTGCCACCAGTGATAAACAGGGGTATCAGCCCCAGCATTTT
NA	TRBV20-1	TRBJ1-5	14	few	CSARVGGGNQPQHF	TGCAGTGCTAGGGTGGGGGGTGGCAATCAGCCCCAGCATTTT